This T cell receptor beta chain emerged from a study of blood T cell repertoires in COVID-19 (dated by TCRdb to 2019 to 2021). Regarding the study in general: Samples covering the acute and convalescent phases of COVID-19 were provided by collaborators in the United States, Italy and Spain. The prospective study material was composed of cDNA or gDNA derived from T cells, B-cell-depleted T cells, or PBMCs. The dataset comprised deeply sampled blood TCRbeta repertoires from subjects exposed to, actively infected with, or recovered from COVID-19. The repertoires were made available in a free public database intended to serve as a resource for research on the immune response to SARS-CoV-2. Samples came from the ongoing ImmuneRACE study (first 160 participants) plus 1,254 subjects from 6 global collaborators. A de-identified subject ID, COVID-19 status, age in years and sex were almost always included in the sample metadata. Where available, HLA class I and class II types were obtained from metadata supplied by the sample provider rather than from assay-based typing.

Regarding this clone: It lacks a known antigen. Base qualities are not recorded, but no much larger clone differs from it by a single base. At the DNA level, this CDR3 is encoded by other sequences in the same sample as well.

Study-wide findings and limitations: How much clinical and demographic metadata was included differed by source and by participant, and the metadata was provided uncurated.

The immunoSEQ Assay, a bias-controlled multiplex PCR, was used to amplify TCRbeta CDR3 regions from genomic DNA. The study's processing was this. The number of nucleated cells in each sample was estimated by amplification of reference gene primers within the assay. To quantify the absolute abundance of each unique TCRbeta CDR3 rearrangement, sequence reads were collapsed and filtered. For each sample, productive Simpson clonality was calculated as the square root of Simpson's diversity index across productive rearrangements. The table was pulled from immuneACCESS by TCRdb, which kept in-frame rearrangements only. Such tables lose some clones; where checked, under half of the loss comes from unresolved V genes, and the rest has no known cause. That table gives V, J and clone size, and the DNA gave D and trimming. The sample has some 270,000 clones on record, approximately 90% of them singletons. About 4% of the sample comes from the top ten.

The CDR3 spans 14 residues, from the cysteine through the phenylalanine. Kept here is only the CDR3 DNA, which spans 42 bases and is read in frame from base 1. For CDR1 and CDR2, the germline V gene (reference sequence) lists LNHDA and SQIVND. V ends up 3 bases short and J 4 bases short, with an unmatched junction base count of 1. Enrolling through a virtual design, the prospective study's participants ranged in age from roughly 18 to 95 years and lived across 24 United States geographic areas. In the prospective study, cohorts were assigned on the basis of participant-reported clinical history obtained from a screening survey and a study questionnaire. In the prospective study, mobile phlebotomists collected whole blood, serum and a nasopharyngeal or oropharyngeal swab from each participant. Additional blood draws and questionnaires over an approximately two-month period could optionally be provided by prospective study participants. Before DNA extraction, prospective study blood samples were shipped either frozen or at room temperature.

Sequencing used PBMCs or T cells enriched from blood (not recorded which). This receptor chain uses TRBV19 and TRBJ1-5, with 9 bases matching TRBD1. The clonotype originates from a woman aged 25-40 years with acute COVID-19. The CDR3 protein sequence reads: CASSIGTGNQPQHF. The DNA sequence is given as TGTGCCAGTAGTATTGGGACAGGGAATCAGCCCCAGCATTTT.